A selection of T cell receptor beta chains follows, all from one sample in a study of blood T cells in healthy people across ages. Using its own MiXCR run on the 5' RACE reads, TCRdb lists one record per CDR3 protein. The sample lists under 1 million distinct CDR3 sequences, around 43% seen once, with nearly 20% in the top ten. The sample comprised blood. These receptors originate from a man between 60 and 75 years old in good health. Each CDR3 is given with its conserved first and last residue. Each record gives: V gene, clone size, J gene, D gene, CDR3 protein, CDR3 DNA. D genes are given only for firm matches. Rows give clone size only sometimes, using once, few, many, or a class for an expanded clone.

TRBV10-3	few	TRBJ2-3	TRBD2	CAISRAGGSTDTQYF	TGTGCCATCAGCCGTGCGGGGGGCTCTACAGATACGCAGTATTTT
TRBV7-2	-	TRBJ2-7	-	CASSLGAPPAGGEQYF	TGTGCCAGCAGCTTAGGGGCGCCGCCTGCGGGTGGGGAGCAGTACTTC
TRBV10-3	-	TRBJ1-6	TRBD1	CAISDGTANSPLHF	TGTGCCATCAGTGACGGGACAGCAAATTCACCCCTCCACTTT
TRBV7-3	-	TRBJ2-4	-	CASSLQRRQGGPENIQYF	TGTGCCAGCAGCTTACAAAGGCGGCAGGGAGGCCCAGAAAACATTCAGTACTTC
TRBV27	-	TRBJ1-5	TRBD1	CASSLTGQGFNQPQHF	TGTGCCAGCAGTTTAACGGGACAGGGATTCAATCAGCCCCAGCATTTT
TRBV7-7	-	TRBJ2-1	-	CASSLSDANYNEQFF	TGTGCCAGCAGCTTAAGCGACGCCAACTACAATGAGCAGTTCTTC
TRBV7-2	-	TRBJ2-1	TRBD2	CVSSRAGALGNEQFF	TGTGTCAGCAGCCGAGCGGGGGCGTTAGGTAATGAGCAGTTCTTC
TRBV28	-	TRBJ2-6	-	CASRARSGANVLTF	TGTGCCAGCAGGGCCCGCTCTGGGGCCAACGTCCTGACTTTC
TRBV6-2/TRBV6-3	few	TRBJ2-7	-	CASSKYEQYF	TGTGCCAGCAGTAAATACGAGCAGTACTTC
TRBV20-1	few	TRBJ1-5	TRBD1	CSAKGARQPQHF	TGCAGTGCAAAGGGGGCAAGGCAGCCCCAGCATTTT